The next 31 T cell receptor beta chains were all read from a single sample in a study of blood T cell repertoires in COVID-19. Using immunoSEQ multiplex PCR, the repertoire was profiled, and TCRdb retains in-frame clones only, with some absent. The data hold around 130,000 clones, with roughly 87% observed a single time. The source material was PBMCs or T cells enriched from blood (not recorded which). These receptors came from a young man who had recovered from COVID-19.

The V gene is TRBV5-4, the J gene TRBJ2-7; the match to TRBD1 covers 7 bases. This CDR3 contains 15 residues. With V trimmed by 0 bases and J by 2 bases, 5 bases remained unmatched. Germline CDR1 is SGHNT and CDR2 is YYREEE (reference sequence). CDR3 protein: CASSLGGTAAYEQYV. The CDR3 DNA reads as TGTGCCAGCAGCTTGGGGGGGACAGCCGCCTACGAGCAGTACGTC.

J is TRBJ1-1 and V is TRBV5-4; TRBD1 might be the D (5 bases). Between the trimmed V and J ends, which lost 3 bases and 2 bases, there was a span of 17 bases. The germline V gene has CDR1 SGHNT and CDR2 YYREEE (reference sequence). The length of the CDR3 is 16 residues. DNA for the CDR3: TGTGCCAGCAGCTCGCCGAGGCCGGGGGGAAACACTGAAGCTTTCTTT. This codes for CASSSPRPGGNTEAFF.

The chain recombines TRBV5-6 with TRBJ1-2; D perhaps matches TRBD1 (5 bases). The V and J ends lost 2 bases and 2 bases respectively, with 19 bases between them. Germline-derived CDR1 and CDR2 are SGHDT and YYEEEE. CDR3 size: 17 residues. CDR3 bases: TGTGCCAGCAGCTTCTTACTACCCCGACAGACGAACTATGGCTACACCTTC. This gives the protein CASSFLLPRQTNYGYTF. Combining the CDR3 with reference TRBV5-6 and TRBJ1-2 gives the whole variable domain DAGVTQSPTHLIKTRGQQVTLRCSPKSGHDTVSWYQQALGQGPQFIFQYYEEEERQRGNFPDRFSGHQFPNYSSELNVNALLLGDSALYLCASSFLLPRQTNYGYTFGSGTRLTVV.

This chain links TRBV9 with TRBJ1-1; D is perhaps TRBD1 (5 bases). The CDR3 is 15 residues long. V lost 0 bases, J lost 2 bases, and 11 bases lay in between. CDR1 is SGDLS and CDR2 is YYNGEE in the germline V gene. The CDR3 spells CASSVEWGSNTEAFF. As DNA, the CDR3 is TGTGCCAGCAGCGTAGAATGGGGCTCTAACACTGAAGCTTTCTTT.

The CDR3 sequence is CASSQASGRRGQETQYF. The CDR3 DNA is TGTGCCAGCAGCCAGGCTAGCGGGAGAAGAGGGCAAGAGACCCAGTACTTC. The chain recombines TRBV3-1 (or the pseudogene TRBV3-2) with TRBJ2-5; 10 nucleotides align to TRBD2. Germline loops: CDR1 LGHDT, CDR2 YNNKEL (reference sequence). The ends lost 3 bases at V and 2 bases at J; junction bases unmatched: 9. CDR3 length: 17 residues.

The chain joins TRBV20-1 to TRBJ1-5; D perhaps matches TRBD1 (5 bases). The CDR3 is made up of 13 amino acids. Trimming pared 3 bases from V and 2 bases from J, leaving 8 bases between. Per germline, CDR1 DFQATT and CDR2 SNEGSKA (reference sequence). CDR3 sequence reads: CSASTGRNQPQHF. In nucleotides, the CDR3 is TGCAGTGCTAGTACAGGCCGCAATCAGCCCCAGCATTTT.

V is TRBV2 and J is TRBJ2-2, with 7 bases identical to TRBD1. Germline CDR1 and CDR2: SNHLY and FYNNEI. This CDR3 spans 16 amino acids. With V trimmed by 3 bases and J by 7 bases, 11 bases remained unmatched. In DNA form, the CDR3 reads TGTGCCAGCAGTGAGAAGGGAGAGGGGGCGATCGGGGAGCTGTTTTTT. Translation gives CASSEKGEGAIGELFF. Full variable domain (remainder filled in from reference TRBV2 and TRBJ2-2): EPEVTQTPSHQVTQMGQEVILRCVPISNHLYFYWYRQILGQKVEFLVSFYNNEISEKSEIFDDQFSVERPDGSNFTLKIRSTKLEDSAMYFCASSEKGEGAIGELFFGEGSRLTVL.

This chain uses TRBV9 with TRBJ2-1; TRBD2 agrees at 13 bases. The germline CDR1 and CDR2 sequences are SGDLS and YYNGEE. Trimming removed 0 bases from V and 9 bases from J; junction bases left unmatched: 9. This CDR3 region has 17 residues. The CDR3 sequence: CASSVVGTSGRAGEQFF. In nucleotides, the CDR3 is TGTGCCAGCAGCGTAGTCGGTACTAGCGGGAGGGCCGGTGAGCAGTTCTTC.

V gene TRBV18 combines with J gene TRBJ2-1; TRBD2 might be the D (5 bases). Germline CDR1 reads KGHSH; CDR2 reads LQKENI. The V gene lost 3 bases and the J gene lost 4 bases, with 10 bases spanning the gap. The CDR3 totals 14 residues. CDR3 nucleotides: TGTGCCAGCTCACCGGCACTAGATTACAATGAGCAGTTCTTC. It translates to CASSPALDYNEQFF.

This rearrangement joins TRBV6-2 or TRBV6-3 to TRBJ1-2; 9 positions match TRBD1. Germline V lookup: CDR1 MNHEY, CDR2 SVGEGT. CDR3 length: 14 amino acids. With 5 bases clipped from V and 4 bases from J, the junction kept 5 bases outside the gene matches. CDR3 DNA: TGTGCCAGCAGTCAGGACAGGGGCGCCTATGGCTACACCTTC. Its protein product is CASSQDRGAYGYTF.

The V gene is TRBV4-1, the J gene TRBJ1-5; TRBD1 is a possible D gene (6 bases). The V end was cut by 4 bases, the J end by 4 bases, with 14 bases between. Germline V gene data show CDR1 as MGHRA and CDR2 as YSYEKL. This CDR3 comprises 15 residues. CDR3 amino acids: CASSLTGTINQPQHF. The CDR3 coding sequence is TGCGCCAGCAGCCTAACCGGGACAATTAATCAGCCCCAGCATTTT.

This clone was seen just once. The chain combines TRBV7-9 with TRBJ1-1; TRBD1 is a possible D gene (6 bases). This CDR3 contains 14 residues. The germline CDR1 and CDR2 sequences are SEHNR and FQNEAQ (reference sequence). The V end was cut by 5 bases, the J end by 3 bases, with 13 bases between. Written as DNA, the CDR3 is TGTGCCAGCAGCAGAGGGGGTGGGGACACTGAAGCTTTCTTT. Translating it yields CASSRGGGDTEAFF. The full variable domain, its missing parts supplied by reference TRBV7-9 and TRBJ1-1, is DTGVSQNPRHKITKRGQNVTFRCDPISEHNRLYWYRQTLGQGPEFLTYFQNEAQLEKSRLLSDRFSAERPKGSFSTLEIQRTEQGDSAMYLCASSRGGGDTEAFFGQGTRLTVV.

This chain links TRBV7-9 with TRBJ2-7; a possible D gene is TRBD2 (6 bases). Germline assignment: CDR1 SEHNR and CDR2 FQNEAQ (reference sequence). The CDR3 is made up of 12 amino acids. V gave up 3 bases and J gave up 3 bases, with 6 bases separating them. The CDR3 region has the DNA TGTGCCAGCAGCTTCGGGAGCTACGAGCAGTACTTC. It codes for CASSFGSYEQYF. The entire variable domain, with the rest obtained from reference TRBV7-9 and TRBJ2-7, is as follows: DTGVSQNPRHKITKRGQNVTFRCDPISEHNRLYWYRQTLGQGPEFLTYFQNEAQLEKSRLLSDRFSAERPKGSFSTLEIQRTEQGDSAMYLCASSFGSYEQYFGPGTRLTVT.

The chain carries TRBV24-1 and TRBJ1-1, with TRBD1 as a possible D gene (6 bases). Germline assignment: CDR1 KGHDR and CDR2 SFDVKD. The CDR3 spans 15 residues. Deletions cut 4 bases from V and 0 bases from J, with 11 bases between. The CDR3 loop is CATSDHRVMNTEAFF. DNA for the CDR3: TGTGCCACCAGTGACCACAGGGTCATGAACACTGAAGCTTTCTTT.

The chain has TRBV6-5 and TRBJ2-3; 15 nucleotides match TRBD2. This CDR3 is 16 amino acids long. Trimming took 4 bases from V and 5 from J; bases not matched to a gene: 4. Per the germline V gene, CDR1 is MNHEY and CDR2 is SVGAGI. Here the CDR3 reads CASSSGTSGGKDTQYF. The CDR3 coding sequence is TGTGCCAGCAGTTCAGGGACTAGCGGGGGGAAAGATACGCAGTATTTT.

The chain combines TRBV19 with TRBJ2-2; 9 bases agree with TRBD1. The J segment lost 6 bases and the V segment lost 7 bases, leaving 3 bases of the junction unmatched. Germline CDR1 and CDR2: LNHDA and SQIVND (reference sequence). The CDR3 totals 13 residues. As DNA, the CDR3 is TGTGCCAGTATCACAGGGGGCTCCGGGGAGCTGTTTTTT. Encoded protein: CASITGGSGELFF. Combining the CDR3 with reference TRBV19 and TRBJ2-2 gives the whole variable domain DGGITQSPKYLFRKEGQNVTLSCEQNLNHDAMYWYRQDPGQGLRLIYYSQIVNDFQKGDIAEGYSVSREKKESFPLTVTSAQKNPTAFYLCASITGGSGELFFGEGSRLTVL.

The V and J genes are TRBV10-2 and TRBJ2-2; 11 bases map to TRBD1. Germline CDR1 and CDR2: WSHSY and SAAADI. This CDR3 is built from 17 residues. V lost 10 bases, J lost 3 bases, and 13 bases stayed unmatched. CDR3 sequence: CATTDRGRSPDTGELFF. The DNA of the CDR3 is TGCGCCACCACGGACAGGGGGCGGTCCCCGGACACCGGGGAGCTGTTTTTT.

The chain links TRBV30 to TRBJ2-3, with a possible D match to TRBD2 (5 bases). V shed 2 bases and J shed 2 bases, with 14 bases lying between them. Germline V gives CDR1 GTSNPN, CDR2 SVGIG (reference sequence). The CDR3 length is 15 residues. CDR3 amino acids: CAWSPRGSITDTQYF. The CDR3 coding sequence is TGTGCCTGGAGTCCCCGGGGTAGCATCACAGATACGCAGTATTTT.

The chain links TRBV19 to TRBJ2-3, with TRBD2 matching over 7 bases. The ends lost 3 bases at V and 6 bases at J; junction bases unmatched: 6. Germline lookup yields CDR1 LNHDA and CDR2 SQIVND (reference sequence). This CDR3 is built from 14 residues. CDR3 nucleotide sequence: TGTGCCAGTAGTATGAGCGGGAACGGGGATACGCAGTATTTT. It yields the protein CASSMSGNGDTQYF.

This chain connects TRBV5-4 to TRBJ1-3, with D maybe TRBD1 (5 bases). The V and J ends lost 0 bases and 8 bases respectively, with 15 bases between them. This CDR3 comprises 15 residues. Germline assignment: CDR1 SGHNT and CDR2 YYREEE (reference sequence). CDR3: CASSLDGTKIDTIYF. CDR3 nucleotide sequence: TGTGCCAGCAGCTTGGACGGGACTAAAATAGACACCATATATTTT.

The chain employs TRBV5-1 and TRBJ2-3; 11 nucleotides align to TRBD2. There are 16 residues in the CDR3. The germline V gene encodes CDR1 SGHRS and CDR2 YFSETQ. Losses at the gene ends were 4 bases for V and 6 bases for J; bases not matched to a gene: 10. CDR3 loop: CASSTVAGGLWDTQYF. DNA for the CDR3: TGCGCCAGCAGCACGGTAGCGGGGGGGCTCTGGGATACGCAGTATTTT.

V gene TRBV3-1 (or the pseudogene TRBV3-2) combines with J gene TRBJ2-5; 8 bases are a match to TRBD2. The CDR3 is 15 amino acids. The junction had 11 bases not matched to a gene; V was cut back by 4 bases and J by 7 bases. Germline loops: CDR1 LGHDT, CDR2 YNNKEL (reference sequence). The CDR3 here is CASSPGGVAGMTQYF. CDR3 DNA: TGTGCCAGCAGCCCCGGGGGGGTAGCGGGAATGACCCAGTACTTC.

The V call is TRBV3-1 (or the pseudogene TRBV3-2), the J call TRBJ2-1; D remains unclear. V was clipped by 0 bases and J by 0 bases, with 12 bases between them. Germline V gene data show CDR1 as LGHDT and CDR2 as YNNKEL (reference sequence). The length of the CDR3 is 17 residues. In DNA, the CDR3 is TGTGCCAGCAGCCAAGATTTGGCGGAAAGCTCCTACAATGAGCAGTTCTTC. It codes for CASSQDLAESSYNEQFF.

This clone was picked up a small number of times. The chain has TRBV4-2 and TRBJ1-3, with D uncertain. The CDR3 sequence is 13 residues long. Germline V CDR1 and CDR2: LGHNA, YNFKEQ. Trimming removed 5 bases from V and 8 bases from J, with 13 bases in between. CDR3: CASSSLEADTIYF. CDR3 bases: TGTGCCAGCAGCTCCCTCGAAGCGGACACCATATATTTT.

The V call is TRBV9, the J call TRBJ2-3; D perhaps matches TRBD2 (6 bases). V was shortened by 4 bases and J by 0 bases, with 9 bases between the two germline ends. This CDR3 region has 14 residues. CDR1 is SGDLS and CDR2 is YYNGEE in the germline V gene. This CDR3 reads CASSRLGSTDTQYF. CDR3 nucleotides: TGTGCCAGCAGCCGACTAGGGAGCACAGATACGCAGTATTTT.

This clone was counted once. This sequence joins TRBV5-1 and TRBJ2-3; D is perhaps TRBD2 (5 bases). The CDR3 is 14 amino acids. V was pared by 0 bases and J by 5 bases, with 10 bases between. The germline CDR1 and CDR2 sequences are SGHRS and YFSETQ. The CDR3 coding sequence is TGCGCCAGCAGCTTGGAGCAGGAGGAAGATACGCAGTATTTT. This translates into CASSLEQEEDTQYF.

The chain links TRBV3-1 (or the pseudogene TRBV3-2) to TRBJ2-1, with 9 nucleotides matching TRBD1. The CDR3 sequence is 12 residues long. V was clipped by 5 bases and J by 15 bases; unmatched bases: 8. Germline V gene data show CDR1 as LGHDT and CDR2 as YNNKEL (reference sequence). The CDR3 loop reads CASSADRGWRFF. CDR3 bases: TGTGCCAGCAGCGCTGACAGGGGGTGGCGGTTCTTC.

The CDR3 nucleotides are TGTGCCACCAGTGAGCAGACTAGCGCCGATACGCAGTATTTT. It is translated as CATSEQTSADTQYF. The chain combines TRBV24-1 with TRBJ2-3; 8 bases are shared with TRBD2. The CDR3 has 14 residues. The germline gives CDR1 KGHDR, CDR2 SFDVKD. V gave up 4 bases and J gave up 6 bases; unmatched junction bases: 5.

The DNA of the CDR3 is TGTGCCAGCAGTGAGGGGCGGACGGGCAATCAGCCCCAGCATTTT. Its protein product is CASSEGRTGNQPQHF. V is TRBV2 and J is TRBJ1-5; a possible D gene is TRBD1 (5 bases). Per germline, CDR1 SNHLY and CDR2 FYNNEI. V gave up 3 bases and J gave up 2 bases, with 11 bases separating them. The CDR3 loop spans 15 amino acids.

The chain combines TRBV5-6 with TRBJ2-5; TRBD1 might be the D (6 bases). Germline values: CDR1 SGHDT, CDR2 YYEEEE. The CDR3 consists of 14 residues. The V and J ends lost 4 bases and 5 bases respectively, with 15 bases between them. In nucleotides, the CDR3 is TGTGCCAGCAGCGCCCTACAGGGTTGGGAGACCCAGTACTTC. Amino acid sequence: CASSALQGWETQYF.

In DNA form, the CDR3 reads TGTGCCAGCAGCCGGTACGGGAATGAGCAGTTCTTC. Protein product: CASSRYGNEQFF. This chain links TRBV7-8 with TRBJ2-1; no reliable D call. This CDR3 has 12 amino acids. Per germline, CDR1 SGHVS and CDR2 FQNEAQ. The V and J ends lost 5 bases and 7 bases respectively, with 9 bases between them.